The 27 T cell receptor beta chains presented below share a single source sample, sequenced in a study of OX40 agonist ivuxolimab in advanced cancers. The assay was immunoSEQ multiplex PCR, and TCRdb's table has in-frame clones only and misses some. Seen here are 20,000 to 25,000 clones, roughly 80% observed once, and the top ten hold 15% to 20%. The specimen comprised CD4+ or CD8+ T cells sorted from blood, sampled in a trial of the OX40 agonist ivuxolimab. Receptors were obtained from an adult with an advanced solid tumor such as melanoma, head and neck, liver or kidney cancer.

This clone is medium-sized within its sample. The V call is TRBV7-9, the J call TRBJ2-7; D is undetermined. The CDR3 runs to 11 residues. Trimming took 2 bases from V and 2 from J, leaving 1 base between them. Germline V gene sequence: CDR1 SEHNR, CDR2 FQNEAQ (reference sequence). CDR3 sequence: CASSLTYEQYF. CDR3 in DNA: TGTGCCAGCAGCTTAACCTACGAGCAGTACTTC.

The rearrangement joins TRBV7-2 to TRBJ2-7; 8 positions agree with TRBD1. Trimming removed 5 bases from V and 1 base from J; junction bases left unmatched: 4. Germline V gene data show CDR1 as SGHTA and CDR2 as FQGNSA. The CDR3 contains 14 residues. CDR3 in DNA: TGTGCCAGCAGCGAACGACAGGGGTCCTACGAGCAGTACTTC. As protein: CASSERQGSYEQYF.

V usage is TRBV19 and J usage is TRBJ2-7; 7 nucleotides align to TRBD1. The CDR3 is 13 amino acids. Trimming cost V 10 bases and J 0 bases; bases outside gene matches: 6. CDR1 LNHDA and CDR2 SQIVND come from the germline V gene (reference sequence). CDR3 coding DNA: TGTGCCACCGTAGGGACAGTCTCCTACGAGCAGTACTTC. It yields the protein CATVGTVSYEQYF.

Here the CDR3 reads CASSLSVGRGTEAFF. In DNA form, the CDR3 reads TGTGCCAGCAGTTTATCGGTGGGGAGGGGCACTGAAGCTTTCTTT. V and J are TRBV27 and TRBJ1-1; a weak D match, TRBD1 (5 bases). This CDR3 is 15 amino acids long. Germline CDR1 reads MNHEY; CDR2 reads SMNVEV (reference sequence). V gave up 0 bases and J gave up 4 bases, with 12 bases separating them.

The chain employs TRBV7-2 and TRBJ1-5; D is ambiguous. The CDR3 has 14 residues. The V gene lost 2 bases and the J gene lost 4 bases, with 9 bases spanning the gap. The germline CDR1 and CDR2 sequences are SGHTA and FQGNSA. The CDR3 bases are TGTGCCAGCAGCTTAACGGAGGTTAATCAGCCCCAGCATTTT. Amino acid sequence: CASSLTEVNQPQHF.

The V call is TRBV30, the J call TRBJ1-5; TRBD1 matches at 7 bases. The CDR3 is 15 amino acids. Germline values: CDR1 GTSNPN, CDR2 SVGIG (reference sequence). After removal of 3 bases from V and 0 bases from J, the junction contained 5 bases not matched to a gene. The CDR3 DNA reads as TGTGCCTGGAGAGCGCCAGGGGGTAGCAATCAGCCCCAGCATTTT. Translation gives CAWRAPGGSNQPQHF. The complete variable domain, with remaining parts taken from reference TRBV30 and TRBJ1-5, reads SQTIHQWPATLVQPVGSPLSLECTVEGTSNPNLYWYRQAAGRGLQLLFYSVGIGQISSEVPQNLSASRPQDRQFILSSKKLLLSDSGFYLCAWRAPGGSNQPQHFGDGTRLSIL.

This chain links TRBV21-1 with TRBJ1-5. TRBV21-1 is flagged as a pseudogene. The CDR3 is made up of 15 amino acids. The CDR3 DNA sequence: TGTGCCAGCAGCAAATGGGGGGGACTCGGGCAGCCCCAGCATTTT. It yields the protein CASSKWGGLGQPQHF.

The chain uses TRBV7-9 and TRBJ2-5; D not certain. The closer fit of TRBJ2-7 to the DNA end suggests the J call may be wrong. The CDR3 has 13 residues. Looked up from germline, CDR1 is SEHNR and CDR2 is FQNEAQ (reference sequence). CDR3 in DNA: TGTGCCAGCGCTAGAAGCCTGGGGAACGAGCAGTACTTC. Amino acids: CASARSLGNEQYF.

The rearrangement uses TRBV7-9 and TRBJ2-1; TRBD1 aligns across 12 bases. The CDR3 consists of 16 residues. Germline V gene sequence: CDR1 SEHNR, CDR2 FQNEAQ (reference sequence). Trimming removed 2 bases from V and 3 bases from J; junction bases left unmatched: 2. CDR3 DNA sequence: TGTGCCAGCAGCTTACGGGACAGGGGGCACTACAATGAGCAGTTCTTC. Protein product: CASSLRDRGHYNEQFF.

This clone has more than one count but fewer than ten. The chain employs TRBV30 and TRBJ2-1; the D is unclear. CDR1 and CDR2 from the germline V gene are GTSNPN and SVGIG (reference sequence). Trimming shortened V by 8 bases and J by 0 bases, and 11 bases separated the two germline ends. This CDR3 has 13 amino acids. The CDR3 DNA reads TGTGCCGCAGGTCGGAGCTCCTACAATGAGCAGTTCTTC. Residues: CAAGRSSYNEQFF.

V is TRBV6-1 and J is TRBJ1-2, with D possibly TRBD1 on 5 matching bases. Looked up from germline, CDR1 is MNHNS and CDR2 is SASEGT. Deletions cut 1 base from V and 3 bases from J, with 15 bases between. The CDR3 is made up of 16 amino acids. The CDR3 DNA is TGTGCCAGCAGTGAAGAGCGGGGGAGGGCGGACTATGGCTACACCTTC. Translated, it gives CASSEERGRADYGYTF.

This rearrangement joins TRBV15 to TRBJ1-2; D is possibly TRBD1 (5 bases). Trimming took off 0 bases at V and 4 bases at J, with 12 bases between the two ends. The germline V gene has CDR1 LNHNV and CDR2 YYDKDF (reference sequence). The CDR3 loop spans 15 amino acids. In nucleotides, the CDR3 is TGTGCCACCAGCAGAGACAGGGAGGTATTCTATGGCTACACCTTC. This translates into CATSRDREVFYGYTF.

The chain has TRBV7-9 and TRBJ2-5; TRBD2 matches 15 bases. V lost 3 bases, J lost 4 bases, and 12 bases stayed unmatched. CDR3 length: 19 amino acids. Looked up from germline, CDR1 is SEHNR and CDR2 is FQNEAQ (reference sequence). The CDR3 reads CASSLGTSGRNVMAETQYF. The CDR3 DNA is TGTGCCAGCAGCTTGGGGACTAGCGGGAGGAACGTGATGGCAGAGACCCAGTACTTC.

This clone has just a few counts. The V call is TRBV30, the J call TRBJ2-7; 7 bases agree with TRBD1. The CDR3 has 18 amino acids. Germline V CDR1 and CDR2: GTSNPN, SVGIG (reference sequence). The V segment lost 2 bases and the J segment 2 bases; nucleotides outside the gene matches: 18. CDR3 sequence: CAWSPRPWDSRTPYEQYF. CDR3 DNA: TGTGCCTGGAGTCCCCGCCCTTGGGACAGCCGGACACCCTACGAGCAGTACTTC. Full variable domain (rest looked up from reference TRBV30 and TRBJ2-7): SQTIHQWPATLVQPVGSPLSLECTVEGTSNPNLYWYRQAAGRGLQLLFYSVGIGQISSEVPQNLSASRPQDRQFILSSKKLLLSDSGFYLCAWSPRPWDSRTPYEQYFGPGTRLTVT.

CDR3 sequence reads: CAISSGTGNTEAFF. The CDR3 DNA sequence: TGTGCCATCAGTTCTGGGACGGGGAACACTGAAGCTTTCTTT. The J gene is TRBJ1-1, the V gene TRBV10-3; possibly TRBD1 for D (5 bases). Germline assignment: CDR1 ENHRY and CDR2 SYGVKD. The CDR3 runs 14 residues. V was shortened by 5 bases and J by 1 base, with 11 bases between the two germline ends.

The sample holds one count of this clone. This chain uses TRBV15 with TRBJ1-5, with D hard to call. The CDR3 runs 13 residues. Deletions cut 1 base from V and 7 bases from J, with 8 bases between. Germline lookup yields CDR1 LNHNV and CDR2 YYDKDF (reference sequence). CDR3 bases: TGTGCCACCAGCAGAGGTTCGGGGCAGCCCCAGCATTTT. Protein sequence: CATSRGSGQPQHF.

This clone was counted a single time. V gene TRBV6-1 combines with J gene TRBJ2-3, with D perhaps matching TRBD2 (6 bases). The V end lost 8 bases, the J end lost 0 bases, and 15 bases lay between the germline ends. The germline CDR1 and CDR2 sequences are MNHNS and SASEGT. This CDR3 region has 15 residues. This chain's CDR3 is CASQGAGPSTDTQYF. The CDR3 DNA sequence: TGTGCCAGCCAGGGCGCGGGACCTAGCACAGATACGCAGTATTTT.

This clone was seen a few times. The chain has TRBV4-3 and TRBJ1-1, with 8 bases aligning to TRBD1. V gave up 4 bases and J gave up 7 bases; unmatched junction bases: 5. The germline gives CDR1 LGHNA, CDR2 YSLEER. The CDR3 length is 13 residues. CDR3 region: CASSRDRFLEAFF. DNA for the CDR3: TGCGCCAGCAGCCGGGACAGGTTTCTTGAAGCTTTCTTT.

V is TRBV7-3 and J is TRBJ1-1; D is possibly TRBD1 (5 bases). V was clipped by 6 bases and J by 4 bases, with 15 bases between them. The V gene's germline CDR1 is SGHTA and CDR2 FQGTGA. This CDR3 spans 14 amino acids. As DNA, the CDR3 is TGTGCCAGCAGGTCATTTTTAAGGGGCACTGAAGCTTTCTTT. Protein product: CASRSFLRGTEAFF.

The rearrangement links TRBV6-5 to TRBJ2-7, with 11 bases matching TRBD2. Germline values: CDR1 MNHEY, CDR2 SVGAGI. The CDR3 has 16 residues. The trim removed 2 bases at V and 2 bases at J, leaving 5 bases unmatched. CDR3 DNA: TGTGCCAGCAGTTACGGAGGGACTAGCGGAGCCTACGAGCAGTACTTC. It is translated as CASSYGGTSGAYEQYF.

This chain joins TRBV19 and TRBJ1-4, with TRBD1 matching 8 bases. The CDR3 covers 15 residues. Per germline, CDR1 LNHDA and CDR2 SQIVND (reference sequence). Germline trimming cut 5 bases from V and 5 bases from J; bases unmatched to any gene: 7. The CDR3 reads CASSQGARKNEKLFF. For the CDR3, the DNA is TGTGCCAGTAGTCAGGGGGCGCGAAAAAATGAAAAACTGTTTTTT.

The CDR3 loop reads CASSVKGVGTEAFF. For the CDR3, the DNA is TGTGCCAGCAGCGTTAAGGGAGTAGGAACTGAAGCTTTCTTT. The chain joins TRBV9 to TRBJ1-1; D call uncertain. This CDR3 is 14 amino acids long. V lost 2 bases to trimming and J lost 5 bases, with 13 bases between them. CDR1 and CDR2 from the germline V gene are SGDLS and YYNGEE.

The CDR3 nucleotides are TGTGCCACCAGGGGGGGGGCCAAAAACATTCAGTACTTC. Protein sequence: CATRGGAKNIQYF. The V call is TRBV15, the J call TRBJ2-4; 7 bases fit TRBD2. The CDR3 is 13 residues long. The germline gives CDR1 LNHNV, CDR2 YYDKDF (reference sequence). V was clipped by 6 bases and J by 1 base; unmatched bases: 0.

The rearrangement links TRBV19 to TRBJ2-1; D may match TRBD1 or TRBD2 (5 bases each). Germline V gene sequence: CDR1 LNHDA, CDR2 SQIVND (reference sequence). V dropped 4 bases and J dropped 10 bases, with 23 bases sitting between them. The CDR3 runs 16 residues. The CDR3 nucleotides read TGTGCCAGTAGTAATATTAGAGGGTCAGGGCAGATCGAGCAGTTCTTC. Amino acids: CASSNIRGSGQIEQFF.

This clone was seen only a few times. The chain uses TRBV7-7 and TRBJ2-5, with TRBD2 identical over 10 bases. This CDR3 has 17 amino acids. The germline CDR1 and CDR2 sequences are SSHAT and FNYEAQ (reference sequence). V trimming: 1 base; J trimming: 5 bases; junction bases outside the gene matches: 10. The CDR3 DNA sequence: TGTGCCAGCAGCTTAGGGAGTAGCGGGGGGTTAACGGAGACCCAGTACTTC. Its translation is CASSLGSSGGLTETQYF.

The table lists this clone with a few counts. The chain is built from TRBV6-5 and TRBJ1-2; unclear D gene. V shed 2 bases and J shed 2 bases, with 3 bases lying between them. CDR1 and CDR2 (germline): MNHEY, SVGAGI. The CDR3 is made up of 12 amino acids. As DNA, the CDR3 is TGTGCCAGCAGTTACGGAAACTATGGCTACACCTTC. This gives the protein CASSYGNYGYTF.

The gene calls are TRBV5-1 and TRBJ2-5; 8 bases are a match to TRBD1. V lost 4 bases, J lost 7 bases, and 6 bases stayed unmatched. Germline V CDR1 and CDR2: SGHRS, YFSETQ. This CDR3 is 13 amino acids long. As DNA, the CDR3 is TGCGCCAGCAGCGATCGACAGGGGTCGACCCAGTACTTC. It specifies CASSDRQGSTQYF.